One and the same sample provided the 7 T cell receptor beta chains below, sequenced in a study of CD8+ T cells in alopecia areata. Extraction and reverse transcription of RNA yielded cDNA as the sequencing template. Assay used: immunoSEQ multiplex PCR; TCRdb lists only in-frame clones, some missing. Among 200,000 to 250,000 clones listed, around three fifths were seen once. The sample was CD4+ T cells sorted from blood, taken at week 0. These receptors originate from a human donor with alopecia areata.

In this sample, this clone turned up a few times. This chain connects TRBV30 to TRBJ2-3, with 7 bases lining up with TRBD1. This CDR3 region has 15 residues. Trimming cost V 4 bases and J 3 bases; bases outside gene matches: 10. CDR1 is GTSNPN and CDR2 is SVGIG in the germline V gene (reference sequence). CDR3 DNA sequence: TGTGCCTGGAACCCGGGACAGAAATGGACAGATACGCAGTATTTT. It encodes CAWNPGQKWTDTQYF.

The chain uses TRBV7-2 and TRBJ2-7; D is perhaps TRBD1 (5 bases). This CDR3 spans 17 amino acids. Per germline, CDR1 SGHTA and CDR2 FQGNSA. V dropped 1 base and J dropped 2 bases, with 18 bases sitting between them. CDR3: CASSLGPGKGPPYEQYF. In DNA form, the CDR3 reads TGTGCCAGCAGCTTAGGACCAGGCAAGGGGCCACCCTACGAGCAGTACTTC.

The chain is built from TRBV5-1 and TRBJ2-7, with D tentatively TRBD2 (6 bases). V was cut by 6 bases and J by 2 bases, with 18 bases left in between. The CDR3 is 15 amino acids. Germline assignment: CDR1 SGHRS and CDR2 YFSETQ. CDR3 bases: TGCGCCAGCACAGATCCGGGACTCGACCCCTACGAGCAGTACTTC. Its translation: CASTDPGLDPYEQYF. The entire variable domain, with the rest obtained from reference TRBV5-1 and TRBJ2-7, is as follows: KAGVTQTPRYLIKTRGQQVTLSCSPISGHRSVSWYQQTPGQGLQFLFEYFSETQRNKGNFPGRFSGRQFSNSRSEMNVSTLELGDSALYLCASTDPGLDPYEQYFGPGTRLTVT.

The chain joins TRBV6-5 to TRBJ1-1, with 7 bases identical to TRBD1. V shed 8 bases, J shed 7 bases, and the junction held 16 bases outside the gene matches. The CDR3 has 15 residues. CDR1 is MNHEY and CDR2 is SVGAGI in the germline V gene. In DNA form, the CDR3 reads TGTGCCAGCTACACCTTACAGGGGCGTTCAATTGAAGCTTTCTTT. As protein: CASYTLQGRSIEAFF.

This clone showed up just once. This sequence joins TRBV5-6 and TRBJ1-2; D gene unclear. Germline V gives CDR1 SGHDT, CDR2 YYEEEE. This CDR3 is built from 14 residues. V was shortened by 4 bases and J by 2 bases, with 12 bases between the two germline ends. CDR3 protein: CASSPPMGNYGYTF. The CDR3 DNA sequence: TGTGCCAGCAGCCCTCCCATGGGCAACTATGGCTACACCTTC.

The chain carries TRBV9 and TRBJ2-1; the match to TRBD1 covers 9 bases. The CDR3 covers 16 residues. V lost 2 bases to trimming and J lost 0 bases; unmatched junction nucleotides: 3. Per the germline V gene, CDR1 is SGDLS and CDR2 is YYNGEE. This chain's CDR3 is CASSVGQGFSYNEQFF. The DNA of the CDR3 is TGTGCCAGCAGCGTGGGACAGGGATTCTCCTACAATGAGCAGTTCTTC.

The V gene is TRBV30, the J gene TRBJ1-4; D not resolved. The CDR3 is 13 amino acids. The ends were cut back, 2 bases at V and 15 bases at J, with 19 bases in the middle. CDR1 and CDR2 (germline): GTSNPN, SVGIG (reference sequence). CDR3 bases: TGTGCCTGGAGTCTCCAAGGCTCGATCGGGATGTTTTTT. Translating it yields CAWSLQGSIGMFF.